The source of this T cell receptor beta chain is a study of regulatory T cells in long-lasting Graves disease. Arm-PCR of CDR3 regions and iRepertoire HTBI primers were used to build TCR beta libraries. One entry per CDR3 protein results from TCRdb running MiXCR on the multiplex PCR reads. The table records 370,000 or so distinct CDR3 sequences, about a sixth of them present only once. This clonotype appeared many times. The time point is: newly diagnosed GD, antithyroid drugs for less than 3 months. PBMC RNA was the source of the TCR library. Germline-derived CDR1 and CDR2 are MNHEY and SMNVEV (reference sequence). The CDR3 runs to 13 residues. V dropped 2 bases and J dropped 2 bases, with 7 bases sitting between them. The same sample was also studied in work on T cells in Graves' hyperthyroidism and ophthalmopathy.

This sequence was found in a young woman with Graves disease. V gene TRBV27 combines with J gene TRBJ2-7; D gene unclear. The input for sequencing was peripheral blood mononuclear cells (PBMCs), taken at new diagnosis, from a patient treated with antithyroid drugs. CDR3 sequence: CASSLSETYEQYF. CDR3 DNA sequence: TGTGCCAGCAGTTTAAGTGAGACCTACGAGCAGTACTTC.